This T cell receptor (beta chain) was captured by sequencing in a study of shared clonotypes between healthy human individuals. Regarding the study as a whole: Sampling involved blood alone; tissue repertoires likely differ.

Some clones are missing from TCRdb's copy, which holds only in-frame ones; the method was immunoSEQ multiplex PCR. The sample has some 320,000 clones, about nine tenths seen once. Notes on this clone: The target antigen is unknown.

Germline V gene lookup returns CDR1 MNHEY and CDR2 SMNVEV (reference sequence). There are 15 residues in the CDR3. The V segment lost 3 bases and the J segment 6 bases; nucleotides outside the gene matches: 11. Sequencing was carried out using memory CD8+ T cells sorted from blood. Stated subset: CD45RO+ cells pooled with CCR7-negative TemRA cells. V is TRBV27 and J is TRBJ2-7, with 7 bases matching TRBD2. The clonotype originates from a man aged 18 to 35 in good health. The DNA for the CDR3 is TGTGCCAGCAGTTTTAGTCGGGGAGGGCCTTCCGAGCAGTACTTC. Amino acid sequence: CASSFSRGGPSEQYF.